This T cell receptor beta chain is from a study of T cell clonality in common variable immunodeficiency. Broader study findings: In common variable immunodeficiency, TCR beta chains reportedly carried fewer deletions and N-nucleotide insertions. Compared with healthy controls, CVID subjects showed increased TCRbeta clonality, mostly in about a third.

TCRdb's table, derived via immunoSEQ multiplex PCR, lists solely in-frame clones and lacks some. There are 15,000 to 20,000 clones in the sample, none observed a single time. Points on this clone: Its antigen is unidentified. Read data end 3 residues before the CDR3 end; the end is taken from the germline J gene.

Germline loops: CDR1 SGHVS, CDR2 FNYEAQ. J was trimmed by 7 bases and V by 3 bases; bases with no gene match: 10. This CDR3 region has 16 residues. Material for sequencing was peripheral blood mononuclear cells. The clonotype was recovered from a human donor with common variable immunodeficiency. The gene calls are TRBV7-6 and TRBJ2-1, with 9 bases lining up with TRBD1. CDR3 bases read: TGTGCCAGCAGCTTCGCCCGGGACAGGGTGGGGAATGAG. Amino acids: CASSFARDRVGNE. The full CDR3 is CASSFARDRVGNEQFF.